The sequence of this T cell receptor (beta chain) was determined in a study of identical twins. Study-level points and caveats: Models predicted too little out-of-frame TCR alpha sharing in monozygotic twins. One should note that invariant MAIT and iNKT cells could partly confound zero-insertion analyses. Conclusions were drawn cross-sectionally by statistical analysis, without following the same donors.

Template switching created a universal primer site, and the cDNA included unique molecular identifiers. TCRdb ran MiXCR on the 5' RACE reads and lists one entry per CDR3 protein. Among about 240,000 distinct CDR3 sequences listed, about 11% were seen once. This clonotype has only a few counts. Antigen: not known. Germline loops: CDR1 MNHEY, CDR2 SMNVEV (reference sequence). The CDR3 runs to 13 residues. Trimming pared 2 bases from V and 5 bases from J, leaving 10 bases between. The sequenced sample was memory T cells sorted from blood. This receptor was taken from a man aged 45-65 years in good health. The rearrangement links TRBV27 to TRBJ2-7; perhaps TRBD1 as D (5 bases). CDR3: CASSLQGVHEQYF. Written as DNA, the CDR3 is TGTGCCAGCAGTTTACAGGGTGTCCACGAGCAGTACTTC.